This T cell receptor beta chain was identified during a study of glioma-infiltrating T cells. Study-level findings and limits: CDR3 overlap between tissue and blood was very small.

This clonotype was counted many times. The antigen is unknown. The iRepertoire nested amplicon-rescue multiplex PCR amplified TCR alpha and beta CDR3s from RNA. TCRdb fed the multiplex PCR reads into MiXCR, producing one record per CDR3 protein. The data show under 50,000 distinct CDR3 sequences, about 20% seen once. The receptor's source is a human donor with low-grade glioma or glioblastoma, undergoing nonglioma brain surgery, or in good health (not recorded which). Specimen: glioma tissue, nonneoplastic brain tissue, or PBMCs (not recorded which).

CDR3 protein: CASRRTGTETQYF. The CDR3 DNA sequence: TGTGCCAGCAGGCGGACAGGCACAGAGACCCAGTACTTC. The chain carries TRBV3-1 and TRBJ2-5, with 7 bases matching TRBD1. The CDR3 runs to 13 residues. V lost 6 bases, J lost 4 bases, and 5 bases stayed unmatched. Germline values: CDR1 LGHDT, CDR2 YNNKEL (reference sequence).